The 9 T cell receptor beta chains below all came from one sample that was sequenced in a study of spatial heterogeneity in lung cancer. In TCRdb, the 5' RACE reads were re-called with MiXCR into one record per CDR3 protein. The repertoire holds some 10,000 distinct CDR3 sequences, with under 25% as singletons. Regarding time point: blood at routine non-recurrence follow-up after resection. This material consisted of PBMCs, taken at follow-up. The receptors shown here come from a male donor with early-stage non-small cell lung cancer.

This clonotype was detected ten times or more. The CDR3 DNA sequence: TGTGCCACCAGTGATCCACCCGGGCGGGAGAGCAATGAGCAGTTCTTC. It is translated as CATSDPPGRESNEQFF. The J gene is TRBJ2-1, the V gene TRBV24-1, with 7 bases identical to TRBD2. Germline CDR1 is KGHDR and CDR2 is SFDVKD. The CDR3 has 16 residues. V trimming: 3 bases; J trimming: 6 bases; junction bases outside the gene matches: 10.

This clonotype showed up just a few times. The chain links TRBV11-2 to TRBJ2-3; 8 nucleotides align to TRBD2. The length of the CDR3 is 14 residues. V lost 7 bases to trimming and J lost 9 bases; unmatched junction nucleotides: 12. Germline CDR1 and CDR2: SGHAT and FQNNGV. CDR3 loop: CASTLLRGAWTQYF. The CDR3 DNA follows: TGTGCCAGCACCCTCTTGCGGGGGGCCTGGACGCAGTATTTT.

The sample holds many counts of this clonotype. The chain employs TRBV5-6 and TRBJ2-7; D ambiguous. The CDR3 loop spans 11 amino acids. Germline lookup yields CDR1 SGHDT and CDR2 YYEEEE. V was cut by 0 bases and J by 4 bases, with 2 bases left in between. In DNA, the CDR3 is TGTGCCAGCAGCTTGGGGTACGAGCAGTACTTC. Translation gives CASSLGYEQYF.

The V call is TRBV3-1, the J call TRBJ1-6, with D unclear. From germline, CDR1 is LGHDT and CDR2 YNNKEL (reference sequence). The ends were cut back, 4 bases at V and 8 bases at J, with 18 bases in the middle. The CDR3 sequence is 16 residues long. The DNA for the CDR3 is TGTGCCAGCAGCCCCGTGATGAGGAGGGAATATTCACCCCTCCACTTT. It translates to CASSPVMRREYSPLHF.

This clonotype is classed as medium-sized. The gene calls are TRBV12-3 or TRBV12-4 and TRBJ1-5, with 7 bases identical to TRBD1. V was pared by 6 bases and J by 9 bases, with 8 bases of the junction left unmatched. This CDR3 has 13 residues. The CDR3 region is CASRGGPRLPQHF. CDR3 nucleotide sequence: TGTGCCAGCAGAGGGGGCCCCAGGTTGCCCCAGCATTTT.

The sample holds a few counts of this clonotype. The genes are TRBV25-1 and TRBJ2-5, with D possibly matching TRBD1 (6 bases). Trimming stripped 2 bases from V and 5 bases from J, with 12 bases between. The CDR3 is 14 residues long. Germline V gives CDR1 MGHDK, CDR2 SYGVNS. In nucleotides, the CDR3 is TGTGCCAGCAGTGAACAGGGGCGCGGGGAGACCCAGTACTTC. Encoded protein: CASSEQGRGETQYF.

The sample holds many counts of this clonotype. The genes are TRBV10-2 and TRBJ2-7; perhaps TRBD1 as D (6 bases). The CDR3 extends over 13 amino acids. V lost 5 bases to trimming and J lost 0 bases, with 8 bases between them. Germline V CDR1 and CDR2: WSHSY, SAAADI. CDR3 in amino acids: CASSWDTSYEQYF. DNA for the CDR3: TGCGCCAGCAGTTGGGACACCTCCTACGAGCAGTACTTC.

This clonotype was found many times. The CDR3 protein is CASSLRTGWSYNEQFF. For the CDR3, the DNA is TGTGCCAGCAGTTTGCGGACAGGATGGTCCTACAATGAGCAGTTCTTC. The V call is TRBV6-5, the J call TRBJ2-1; TRBD1 matches 7 bases. The germline gives CDR1 MNHEY, CDR2 SVGAGI. The V and J ends lost 4 bases and 1 base, in that order; junction bases with no gene match: 7. The CDR3 length is 16 residues.

As regards this clonotype: This sequence may be a read error, since a much larger clone differs from it by one base. This rearrangement joins TRBV19 to TRBJ1-5; the D is unclear. The CDR3 has 12 amino acids. CDR1 and CDR2 (germline): LNHDA, SQIVND (reference sequence). DNA of the CDR3: TGTGCCAGTAGTATTGACATAGAGCCCCAGCGTTTT. It is translated as CASSIDIEPQRF. The complete variable domain, with remaining parts taken from reference TRBV19 and TRBJ1-5, reads DGGITQSPKYLFRKEGQNVTLSCEQNLNHDAMYWYRQDPGQGLRLIYYSQIVNDFQKGDIAEGYSVSREKKESFPLTVTSAQKNPTAFYLCASSIDIEPQRFGDGTRLSIL.